Detailed here is one TCR beta chain. Residents of 24 US areas, aged about 18 to 89 years, made up the participants. Clinical history reported by participants formed the basis on which cohorts were assigned. For recovered donors of Cohort 3, there were two negative PCRs, clearance, or symptom resolution. This entry comes from a study of blood T cell repertoires in COVID-19. Original analysis: The authors estimated nucleated cell counts from reference gene primer amplification. Sequencing was performed with immunoSEQ multiplex PCR; in TCRdb, only in-frame clones are kept and a portion is missing. That table is the source of V, J and clone size, and D and trimming were worked out from the DNA. The sample lists almost 400,000 clones; about nine tenths were seen once. The sample taken for sequencing was PBMCs or T cells enriched from blood (not recorded which). The source is a woman between 25 and 40 years old who had recovered from COVID-19.

The CDR3 DNA sequence: TGTGCCTGGAAGCCCTCTGTCAACTATGGCTACACCTTC. Protein product: CAWKPSVNYGYTF. This chain joins TRBV30 and TRBJ1-2, with D unresolved. The V end lost 4 bases, the J end lost 2 bases, and 11 bases lay between the germline ends. CDR1 GTSNPN and CDR2 SVGIG come from the germline V gene (reference sequence). The CDR3 consists of 13 residues.